The present TCR beta chain was sequenced within a study of T cells in Graves' hyperthyroidism and ophthalmopathy. About the research overall: Peripheral blood was collected at initial diagnosis, before any treatment.

Template material for amplifying TCR beta CDR3 regions consisted of RNA transcripts. Initially, a first-round RT-PCR of the TCR CDR3 employed the HTBI primer set. TCRdb used MiXCR to reprocess the multiplex PCR reads, holding one entry per CDR3 protein. The sample carries a few hundred thousand distinct CDR3 sequences, approximately 15% recorded once. The length of the CDR3 is 17 residues. V lost 8 bases, J lost 0 bases, and 7 bases stayed unmatched. Stability of Graves' hyperthyroidism was defined as absent ophthalmopathy progression within 18 months. The sample holds many counts of this clonotype. Its antigen remains unidentified. Whole-study results and caveats: Most clonotypes expanded in the thyroid (above 0.001) were also present in blood. By a 13 V-J model, ophthalmopathy was set apart from stable hyperthyroidism.

This TCR derives from a woman in her 30s with Graves' hyperthyroidism. The rearrangement uses TRBV12-3 or TRBV12-4 and TRBJ2-1, with TRBD2 identical over 13 bases. Specimen: blood. CDR3 loop: CASGGLAGQSSYNEQFF. In nucleotides, the CDR3 is TGTGCCAGCGGGGGACTAGCGGGACAAAGCTCCTACAATGAGCAGTTCTTC.